This T cell receptor (beta chain) is drawn from a study of blood T cells in healthy people across ages. Whole-study results and caveats: Naive T cell percentage by flow cytometry tracked strongly with beta diversity. Unsorted PBMCs blocked a conclusive comparison of naive and antigen-experienced cells.

Donor samples were obtained from healthy Caucasian individuals from Russia, aged 6 to 90. Alongside a J-beta primer mix, a sample-barcoded 5' primer served in a second PCR lasting about 7 to 11 cycles. TCRdb processed the 5' RACE reads anew with MiXCR; each CDR3 protein has one entry. Of 1.5 million to 2 million distinct CDR3 sequences listed, roughly 32% are singletons. With respect to this clonotype: Its antigen is still unknown. The junction shows a germline mismatch at one end, possibly a read error.

Germline CDR1 reads SGHTA; CDR2 reads FQGTGA. The CDR3 consists of 15 residues. The sequenced sample consisted of blood. This chain joins TRBV7-3 and TRBJ2-1, with TRBD1 matching over 9 bases. The sequence derives from a woman in her 30s in good health. The chain's CDR3 is CAGSLYGQGRNEQFF. The CDR3 nucleotides read TGTGCCGGCAGCTTATATGGACAGGGGAGGAATGAGCAGTTCTTC.